The rows below give T cell receptor beta chains drawn from one sample of a study of post-analysis software for immune sequencing data. MiXCR was run by TCRdb on the PCR reads, yielding one entry per CDR3 protein. The profile covers approximately 630,000 distinct CDR3 sequences, with over 45% appearing a single time and about 10% taken by the ten largest. Sequencing used blood. These receptors were taken from a girl under 10 years old with multiple sclerosis. The CDR3 runs from the conserved cysteine through the conserved F or W. The order of the fields is V gene, D gene, clone size, J gene, CDR3 protein, CDR3 DNA. D genes are given only for firm matches. Clone size is not always given. Where it is, it says once, few, many or a class for expanded clones.

v_call: TRBV12-3/TRBV12-4
d_call: NA
clone_size: NA
j_call: TRBJ2-7
cdr3_aa: CASSFRAVLTYEQYF
cdr3_nt: TGTGCCAGCAGTTTTAGGGCGGTCTTAACCTACGAGCAGTACTTC

v_call: TRBV5-1
d_call: NA
clone_size: NA
j_call: TRBJ2-3
cdr3_aa: CASSLSGLDTQYF
cdr3_nt: TGCGCCAGCAGCTTGAGCGGGCTAGATACGCAGTATTTT

v_call: TRBV20-1
d_call: NA
clone_size: NA
j_call: TRBJ1-5
cdr3_aa: CSASLGLSSNQPQHF
cdr3_nt: TGCAGTGCTAGTCTCGGTCTCAGTAGCAATCAGCCCCAGCATTTT

v_call: TRBV6-2/TRBV6-3
d_call: TRBD1
clone_size: NA
j_call: TRBJ2-7
cdr3_aa: CASSGDREPYEQYF
cdr3_nt: TGTGCCAGCTCAGGGGACAGGGAACCCTACGAGCAGTACTTC

v_call: TRBV9
d_call: TRBD1
clone_size: NA
j_call: TRBJ2-7
cdr3_aa: CASSAQGRGEQYF
cdr3_nt: TGTGCCAGCAGCGCACAGGGGAGAGGCGAGCAGTACTTC

v_call: TRBV28
d_call: NA
clone_size: NA
j_call: TRBJ2-5
cdr3_aa: CASSLTGTYKQYF
cdr3_nt: TGTGCCAGCAGCCTTACAGGAACCTACAAGCAGTACTTC

v_call: TRBV27
d_call: NA
clone_size: NA
j_call: TRBJ2-5
cdr3_aa: CASSPRAAQETQYF
cdr3_nt: TGTGCCAGCAGTCCCCGGGCAGCACAAGAGACCCAGTACTTC

v_call: TRBV3-1
d_call: TRBD2
clone_size: NA
j_call: TRBJ2-3
cdr3_aa: CASSQDPAGADTQYF
cdr3_nt: TGTGCCAGCAGCCAAGATCCAGCGGGGGCAGATACGCAGTATTTT

v_call: TRBV20-1
d_call: TRBD2
clone_size: NA
j_call: TRBJ2-5
cdr3_aa: CSARDLEGGRDEQYF
cdr3_nt: TGCAGTGCTAGAGATCTAGAAGGCGGGAGAGATGAGCAGTACTTC

v_call: TRBV7-3
d_call: TRBD2
clone_size: NA
j_call: TRBJ2-7
cdr3_aa: CASTSPGTSGDLSSYEQYF
cdr3_nt: TGTGCCAGCACCTCTCCCGGGACTAGCGGCGATTTGAGCTCCTACGAGCAGTACTTC

v_call: TRBV11-2
d_call: TRBD1
clone_size: few
j_call: TRBJ2-1
cdr3_aa: CASSLVWTGHNEQFF
cdr3_nt: TGTGCCAGCAGCTTAGTGTGGACAGGCCACAATGAGCAGTTCTTC

v_call: TRBV5-1
d_call: NA
clone_size: NA
j_call: TRBJ1-1
cdr3_aa: CASSGEGRSDAEAFF
cdr3_nt: TGCGCCAGCAGCGGGGAGGGCAGGTCCGACGCTGAAGCTTTCTTT

v_call: TRBV7-6
d_call: TRBD2
clone_size: NA
j_call: TRBJ2-7
cdr3_aa: CASSPLAINSYEQYF
cdr3_nt: TGTGCCAGCAGCCCACTAGCGATAAACTCCTACGAGCAGTACTTC

v_call: TRBV5-1
d_call: NA
clone_size: NA
j_call: TRBJ2-2
cdr3_aa: CASNQGYTGELFF
cdr3_nt: TGCGCCAGCAACCAGGGGTACACCGGGGAGCTGTTTTTT

v_call: TRBV20-1
d_call: NA
clone_size: NA
j_call: TRBJ1-1
cdr3_aa: CSASHHAEAFF
cdr3_nt: TGCAGTGCTAGTCACCATGCTGAAGCTTTCTTT

v_call: TRBV6-2/TRBV6-3
d_call: NA
clone_size: once
j_call: TRBJ1-1
cdr3_aa: CASTGGMPEAFF
cdr3_nt: TGTGCCAGCACGGGGGGGATGCCTGAAGCTTTCTTT

v_call: TRBV5-1
d_call: NA
clone_size: NA
j_call: TRBJ2-1
cdr3_aa: CASSPGGAALEQFF
cdr3_nt: TGCGCCAGCAGCCCTGGGGGGGCGGCTCTTGAGCAGTTCTTC

v_call: TRBV7-9
d_call: NA
clone_size: once
j_call: TRBJ2-5
cdr3_aa: CASSLWADILQETQYF
cdr3_nt: TGTGCCAGCAGCTTATGGGCAGATATCCTCCAAGAGACCCAGTACTTC

v_call: TRBV6-5
d_call: TRBD2
clone_size: NA
j_call: TRBJ2-3
cdr3_aa: CASSYTSGGVRTDTQYF
cdr3_nt: TGTGCCAGCAGTTATACTAGCGGGGGAGTCCGCACAGATACGCAGTATTTT

v_call: TRBV29-1
d_call: NA
clone_size: NA
j_call: TRBJ1-1
cdr3_aa: CSVEGSVSYLNTEAFF
cdr3_nt: TGCAGCGTTGAGGGTTCGGTCTCGTATCTGAACACTGAAGCTTTCTTT

v_call: TRBV7-9
d_call: NA
clone_size: NA
j_call: TRBJ1-1
cdr3_aa: CASSPLRGMNTEAFF
cdr3_nt: TGTGCCAGCAGCCCCCTTCGCGGGATGAACACTGAAGCTTTCTTT

v_call: TRBV21-1
d_call: NA
clone_size: few
j_call: TRBJ1-5
cdr3_aa: CASSKGDSDQPQHF
cdr3_nt: TGTGCCAGCAGCAAGGGCGACAGCGATCAGCCCCAGCATTTT

v_call: TRBV27
d_call: NA
clone_size: few
j_call: TRBJ1-2
cdr3_aa: CASSLAQGGGYTF
cdr3_nt: TGTGCCAGCAGTTTGGCCCAGGGCGGAGGCTACACCTTC

v_call: TRBV18
d_call: TRBD2
clone_size: NA
j_call: TRBJ2-3
cdr3_aa: CASSPSLRLAPDTQYF
cdr3_nt: TGTGCCAGCTCACCATCGCTTAGACTAGCGCCAGATACGCAGTATTTT

v_call: TRBV5-5
d_call: NA
clone_size: NA
j_call: TRBJ2-1
cdr3_aa: CASSLWDLEQFF
cdr3_nt: TGTGCCAGCAGCTTGTGGGACCTTGAGCAGTTCTTC

v_call: TRBV10-3
d_call: NA
clone_size: few
j_call: TRBJ2-2
cdr3_aa: CAISVEVTNTGELFF
cdr3_nt: TGTGCCATCAGTGTGGAGGTGACGAACACCGGGGAGCTGTTTTTT

v_call: TRBV20-1
d_call: NA
clone_size: NA
j_call: TRBJ2-3
cdr3_aa: CSACDTDTQYF
cdr3_nt: TGCAGTGCATGCGACACAGATACGCAGTATTTT

v_call: TRBV29-1
d_call: NA
clone_size: NA
j_call: TRBJ2-5
cdr3_aa: CSVLGRGDQETQYF
cdr3_nt: TGCAGCGTTCTGGGAAGGGGGGATCAAGAGACCCAGTACTTC

v_call: TRBV10-1
d_call: TRBD2
clone_size: few
j_call: TRBJ2-3
cdr3_aa: CASSSSGGMGSQYF
cdr3_nt: TGCGCCAGCAGTTCTAGCGGGGGGATGGGGTCGCAGTATTTT

v_call: TRBV6-5
d_call: TRBD1
clone_size: few
j_call: TRBJ2-7
cdr3_aa: CASRMTGTTYEQYF
cdr3_nt: TGTGCCAGCAGGATGACAGGGACAACCTACGAGCAGTACTTC

v_call: TRBV29-1
d_call: NA
clone_size: NA
j_call: TRBJ2-3
cdr3_aa: CSVEDQGGRGIADTQYF
cdr3_nt: TGCAGCGTTGAAGATCAGGGCGGCAGGGGAATCGCAGATACGCAGTATTTT

v_call: TRBV7-9
d_call: TRBD2
clone_size: NA
j_call: TRBJ2-3
cdr3_aa: CASRQAGDSTDTQYF
cdr3_nt: TGTGCCAGCAGACAGGCGGGGGACAGCACAGATACGCAGTATTTT

v_call: TRBV12-3/TRBV12-4
d_call: TRBD2
clone_size: NA
j_call: TRBJ2-5
cdr3_aa: CASSLRLASGAQETQYF
cdr3_nt: TGTGCCAGCAGTTTACGGCTGGCTAGCGGGGCCCAAGAGACCCAGTACTTC

v_call: TRBV29-1
d_call: TRBD1
clone_size: NA
j_call: TRBJ1-2
cdr3_aa: CSVDETWTGNYGYTF
cdr3_nt: TGCAGCGTTGATGAAACCTGGACAGGAAACTATGGCTACACCTTC

v_call: TRBV7-2
d_call: NA
clone_size: NA
j_call: TRBJ2-3
cdr3_aa: CASSLDGGVTDTQYF
cdr3_nt: TGTGCCAGCAGCTTAGATGGGGGTGTCACAGATACGCAGTATTTT

v_call: TRBV5-1
d_call: NA
clone_size: NA
j_call: TRBJ2-1
cdr3_aa: CASSLSLVRYNEQFF
cdr3_nt: TGCGCCAGCAGCTTGTCCCTAGTAAGGTACAATGAGCAGTTCTTC

v_call: TRBV7-8
d_call: TRBD1
clone_size: NA
j_call: TRBJ1-4
cdr3_aa: CASRRAGTGATNEKLFF
cdr3_nt: TGTGCCAGCAGGCGTGCTGGGACAGGGGCAACTAATGAAAAACTGTTTTTT

v_call: TRBV29-1
d_call: TRBD2
clone_size: NA
j_call: TRBJ2-1
cdr3_aa: CSVPTSGYYNEQFF
cdr3_nt: TGCAGCGTGCCCACTAGCGGGTATTACAATGAGCAGTTCTTC

v_call: TRBV20-1
d_call: NA
clone_size: few
j_call: TRBJ1-2
cdr3_aa: CSASDWGRDYGYTF
cdr3_nt: TGCAGTGCTAGTGATTGGGGCCGAGACTATGGCTACACCTTC

v_call: TRBV7-9
d_call: TRBD2
clone_size: NA
j_call: TRBJ2-1
cdr3_aa: CASSLTSGVHEQFF
cdr3_nt: TGTGCCAGCAGCTTAACTAGCGGGGTACATGAGCAGTTCTTC

v_call: TRBV4-1
d_call: NA
clone_size: NA
j_call: TRBJ2-1
cdr3_aa: CASSQDQPGWNEQFF
cdr3_nt: TGCGCCAGCAGCCAAGATCAGCCAGGTTGGAATGAGCAGTTCTTC

v_call: TRBV29-1
d_call: NA
clone_size: NA
j_call: TRBJ2-5
cdr3_aa: CSVRRTFAQETQYF
cdr3_nt: TGCAGCGTGCGGCGGACCTTCGCCCAAGAGACCCAGTACTTC

v_call: TRBV6-5
d_call: NA
clone_size: NA
j_call: TRBJ2-5
cdr3_aa: CASSYLQGPQETQYF
cdr3_nt: TGTGCCAGCAGTTACCTTCAGGGGCCTCAAGAGACCCAGTACTTC

v_call: TRBV7-9
d_call: NA
clone_size: NA
j_call: TRBJ2-1
cdr3_aa: CASSHTGLNEQFF
cdr3_nt: TGTGCCAGCAGTCATACAGGGCTGAATGAGCAGTTCTTC

v_call: TRBV4-1
d_call: NA
clone_size: NA
j_call: TRBJ2-5
cdr3_aa: CASSQVGELGRETQYF
cdr3_nt: TGCGCCAGCAGCCAAGTAGGGGAACTAGGGCGGGAGACCCAGTACTTC

v_call: TRBV12-3/TRBV12-4
d_call: NA
clone_size: NA
j_call: TRBJ1-2
cdr3_aa: CASSLRASGGYTF
cdr3_nt: TGTGCCAGCAGTTTAAGGGCCTCCGGTGGCTACACCTTC

v_call: TRBV12-3/TRBV12-4
d_call: NA
clone_size: NA
j_call: TRBJ2-7
cdr3_aa: CASSLWVYEQYF
cdr3_nt: TGTGCCAGCAGTTTGTGGGTTTACGAGCAGTACTTC

v_call: TRBV3-1
d_call: TRBD2
clone_size: NA
j_call: TRBJ2-1
cdr3_aa: CASSPTTSGNSNEQFF
cdr3_nt: TGTGCCAGCAGCCCTACAACTAGCGGGAATTCGAATGAGCAGTTCTTC

v_call: TRBV25-1
d_call: TRBD2
clone_size: NA
j_call: TRBJ2-3
cdr3_aa: CASSDTVPSGRTDTQYF
cdr3_nt: TGTGCCAGCAGTGACACCGTTCCTAGCGGGAGGACAGATACGCAGTATTTT

v_call: TRBV7-2
d_call: TRBD2
clone_size: NA
j_call: TRBJ2-5
cdr3_aa: CASSLAPAGGVSSKQETQYF
cdr3_nt: TGTGCCAGCAGCTTAGCCCCAGCGGGGGGCGTCTCTAGTAAACAAGAGACCCAGTACTTC

v_call: TRBV27
d_call: NA
clone_size: NA
j_call: TRBJ2-1
cdr3_aa: CASSPPTGWVNEQFF
cdr3_nt: TGTGCCAGCAGTCCACCGACAGGTTGGGTCAATGAGCAGTTCTTC